These 18 T cell receptor beta chains were sequenced from one sample in a study of CD8+CD57+ T cells in acquired aplastic anemia. The TCR beta profiling, which covered VDJ combination and CDR3 sequence, was carried out using genomic DNA as the template. TCRdb called the reads again in MiXCR, with one record for every CDR3 protein. The sample comprises under 350,000 distinct CDR3 sequences, 45% to 65% of which are singletons, and approximately 1.2% rests with the top ten. Sequencing involved patients with CD8+CD57+ cell expansion previously shown by flow cytometry. Sequenced material: sorted CD4+, CD8+, or CD8+CD57+ T cells (not recorded which) from PBMCs. The source of these receptors is a human donor with aplastic anemia.

This chain joins TRBV15 and TRBJ1-5; no clear D gene. Germline values: CDR1 LNHNV, CDR2 YYDKDF (reference sequence). The CDR3 totals 14 residues. V was trimmed by 6 bases and J by 0 bases, leaving 9 bases between them. CDR3 in DNA: TGTGCCACCAGGGACGGGGTTAGCAATCAGCCCCAGCATTTT. It yields the protein CATRDGVSNQPQHF.

This clonotype was observed many times. CDR3 nucleotides: TGCAGTGCTAGAGGGACAGGGGGTAATAATTCACCCCTCCACTTT. Translation: CSARGTGGNNSPLHF. V and J are TRBV20-1 and TRBJ1-6; 10 bases fit TRBD1. Germline V CDR1 and CDR2: DFQATT, SNEGSKA (reference sequence). Unmatched junction bases numbered 2, after V lost 1 base and J lost 5 bases. CDR3 length equals 15 residues.

J is TRBJ1-2 and V is TRBV7-9; D uncertain. The V end was cut by 1 base, the J end by 8 bases, with 5 bases between. Germline V gene data show CDR1 as SEHNR and CDR2 as FQNEAQ (reference sequence). The CDR3 is made up of 11 amino acids. CDR3 residues: CASSLDTGYTF. The CDR3 coding sequence is TGTGCCAGCAGCTTAGACACGGGCTACACCTTC.

This clonotype was recorded many times. V is TRBV5-1 and J is TRBJ1-6; 9 bases fit TRBD1. The CDR3 spans 18 residues. CDR1 is SGHRS, CDR2 YFSETQ, per germline. V shed 5 bases, J shed 8 bases, and the junction held 17 bases outside the gene matches. CDR3 nucleotides: TGCGCCAGCAGTCAGACATCGCCGGGACAGGGTCTACATTCACCCCTCCACTTT. It is translated as CASSQTSPGQGLHSPLHF.

This clonotype was seen ten or more times. The rearrangement links TRBV24-1 to TRBJ2-2, with unresolved D. Per the germline V gene, CDR1 is KGHDR and CDR2 is SFDVKD. This CDR3 is built from 12 residues. Trimming took 6 bases from V and 3 from J, leaving 4 bases between them. CDR3: CATSRYTGELFF. Here the CDR3 DNA reads TGTGCCACCAGTAGATACACCGGGGAGCTGTTTTTT.

Note on this clonotype: A read error is possible here, since a much larger clone lies one base away. J is TRBJ2-1 and V is TRBV3-1; D is possibly TRBD2 (6 bases). The CDR3 loop spans 16 amino acids. V shed 1 base and J shed 2 bases, with 12 bases lying between them. Germline CDR1 LGHDT, CDR2 YNNKEL (reference sequence). Here the CDR3 DNA reads TGTGCCAGCAGCCAAGGCGGGATTTTGCCCTACAATGAGCAGTTCTTC. Protein sequence: CASSQGGILPYNEQFF.

This rearrangement joins TRBV20-1 to TRBJ2-7, with D hard to call. This CDR3 has 14 residues. CDR1 is DFQATT, CDR2 SNEGSKA, per germline (reference sequence). Trimming removed 0 bases from V and 0 bases from J, with 9 bases in between. CDR3 residues: CSARDAQSSYEQYF. The CDR3 DNA reads TGCAGTGCTAGAGATGCCCAGAGCTCCTACGAGCAGTACTTC.

This clonotype was observed a few times. The chain recombines TRBV20-1 with TRBJ1-6, with D tentatively TRBD1 (5 bases). CDR1 DFQATT and CDR2 SNEGSKA come from the germline V gene (reference sequence). The CDR3 extends over 15 amino acids. The germline V and J ends were trimmed by 3 bases and 10 bases, with 19 bases remaining between them. The CDR3 bases are TGCAGTGCTAGGGGGGACGGGAAGGGTTCCTCACCCCTCCACTTT. Protein: CSARGDGKGSSPLHF.

The V and J genes are TRBV7-9 and TRBJ2-1, with D hard to call. Germline-derived CDR1 and CDR2 are SEHNR and FQNEAQ (reference sequence). The CDR3 covers 14 residues. V was clipped by 5 bases and J by 1 base, with 9 bases between them. The CDR3 is CASSLGTSYNEQFF. The CDR3 DNA sequence: TGTGCCAGCAGCCTGGGAACGTCCTACAATGAGCAGTTCTTC. The entire variable domain, with the rest obtained from reference TRBV7-9 and TRBJ2-1, is as follows: DTGVSQNPRHKITKRGQNVTFRCDPISEHNRLYWYRQTLGQGPEFLTYFQNEAQLEKSRLLSDRFSAERPKGSFSTLEIQRTEQGDSAMYLCASSLGTSYNEQFFGPGTRLTVL.

This chain connects TRBV10-3 to TRBJ2-1; TRBD2 matches at 16 bases. The CDR3 is made up of 22 amino acids. Losses at the gene ends were 7 bases for V and 6 bases for J; bases not matched to a gene: 24. Per germline, CDR1 ENHRY and CDR2 SYGVKD. The CDR3 DNA is TGTGCCATCAACAAGCCGCCCTTCTGGGGACTAGCGGGGGGGCGAGTGACCAATGAGCAGTTCTTC. Translated, it gives CAINKPPFWGLAGGRVTNEQFF.

This clonotype has at least ten counts. The rearrangement joins TRBV7-8 to TRBJ1-3; D may be TRBD1 (6 bases). Trimming removed 5 bases from V and 0 bases from J, with 11 bases in between. Looked up from germline, CDR1 is SGHVS and CDR2 is FQNEAQ. This CDR3 region has 15 residues. The CDR3, as DNA: TGTGCCAGCAGCACCGGGGGCGCCTCTGGAAACACCATATATTTT. This encodes CASSTGGASGNTIYF.

The chain uses TRBV5-1 and TRBJ1-2, with TRBD1 matching 8 bases. The trim removed 5 bases at V and 7 bases at J, leaving 7 bases unmatched. This CDR3 region has 13 residues. The germline gives CDR1 SGHRS, CDR2 YFSETQ. The chain's CDR3 is CASSSDRAGGYTF. CDR3 coding DNA: TGCGCCAGCAGTTCGGACAGGGCGGGTGGCTACACCTTC.

This chain joins TRBV7-3 and TRBJ2-1; D tentatively fits TRBD1 or TRBD2 (6 bases each). Germline CDR1 and CDR2: SGHTA and FQGTGA. CDR3 length: 15 residues. V lost 4 bases and J lost 7, with 17 bases in between. CDR3 sequence: CASSSRPGAPNEQFF. Written as DNA, the CDR3 is TGTGCCAGCAGCTCACGCCCGGGGGCTCCGAATGAGCAGTTCTTC.

V and J are TRBV20-1 and TRBJ1-2, with 7 positions matching TRBD1. This CDR3 has 12 residues. The V and J ends lost 6 bases and 3 bases, in that order; junction bases with no gene match: 4. Germline V gene lookup returns CDR1 DFQATT and CDR2 SNEGSKA (reference sequence). CDR3 DNA: TGCAGTGCAGTCGGGACAGACTATGGCTACACCTTC. This encodes CSAVGTDYGYTF.

The sample holds many counts of this clonotype. V is TRBV7-2 and J is TRBJ2-1; D assignment may be TRBD1 or TRBD2 (5 bases each). This CDR3 spans 13 amino acids. Trimming removed 5 bases at V and 7 bases at J, with 12 bases between. The germline CDR1 and CDR2 sequences are SGHTA and FQGNSA. This CDR3 reads CASSTPGTNEQFF. CDR3 coding DNA: TGTGCCAGCAGCACCCCGGGGACGAATGAGCAGTTCTTC.

This clonotype was found many times. The chain joins TRBV7-8 to TRBJ2-1; unclear D gene. Germline V lookup: CDR1 SGHVS, CDR2 FQNEAQ. Trimming shortened V by 0 bases and J by 4 bases, and 4 bases separated the two germline ends. CDR3 length: 13 amino acids. CDR3 bases: TGTGCCAGCAGCTTAGCAGCGTACAATGAGCAGTTCTTC. This sequence encodes CASSLAAYNEQFF.

This clonotype has a count of ten or more. The CDR3 bases are TGTGCCAGCAGCTGGCGCGGGGGCGGTGAAAAACTGTTTTTT. As protein: CASSWRGGGEKLFF. This chain uses TRBV5-8 with TRBJ1-4; D is perhaps TRBD1 (6 bases). Germline lookup yields CDR1 SGHTS and CDR2 YDEGEE. The CDR3 consists of 14 residues. Trimming cost V 3 bases and J 7 bases, with 13 bases left between them. Drawing the rest from reference TRBV5-8 and TRBJ1-4, the complete variable domain is EAGVTQSPTHLIKTRGQQATLRCSPISGHTSVYWYQQALGLGLQFLLWYDEGEERNRGNFPPRFSGRQFPNYSSELNVNALELEDSALYLCASSWRGGGEKLFFGSGTQLSVL.

This clonotype occurred a few times. This sequence joins TRBV6-1 and TRBJ1-5, with 9 bases matching TRBD1. CDR1 MNHNS and CDR2 SASEGT come from the germline V gene. The CDR3 sequence is 16 residues long. Trimming cost V 2 bases and J 5 bases; bases outside gene matches: 7. Here the CDR3 reads CASSEPRTGAHQPQHF. CDR3 nucleotide sequence: TGTGCCAGCAGTGAACCCCGGACAGGGGCTCATCAGCCCCAGCATTTT.